The present entry profiles one T cell receptor (beta chain) with its context. Its specificity is unknown. This record comes from a study of cytomegalovirus exposure and HLA in healthy donors. Study-wide findings and caveats: High sensitivity and specificity were reportedly achieved when the classifier diagnosed cytomegalovirus status. According to a later analysis, donors in an Asian-associated ancestry cluster reportedly had fewer N-insertions than the roughly 670-donor mean.

Looked up from germline, CDR1 is SGHVS and CDR2 is FNYEAQ. V dropped 6 bases and J dropped 8; count of bases not matched to a gene: 7. This CDR3 is built from 15 residues. Primers for the PCR totalled 60 Vbeta and 13 Jbeta. Using immunoSEQ multiplex PCR, the repertoire was profiled, and TCRdb retains in-frame clones only, with some absent. This repertoire shows nearly 110,000 clones, 65% to 85% found once; its top ten account for roughly 3%. The clonotype comes from a male donor in good health and CMV-seropositive. V and J are TRBV7-6 and TRBJ2-1; 13 nucleotides agree with TRBD2. Material for sequencing was PBMCs. CDR3 in DNA: TGTGCCAGCAGTCAACTAGCGGGAGGGCCCTATGAGCAGTTCTTC. It encodes CASSQLAGGPYEQFF.